This T cell receptor (beta chain) was obtained from a study of T cells after yellow fever vaccination (dated by TCRdb to about 2019). As for the study more broadly: Libraries from fractions with low cell numbers were prepared with the SMART-Seq v4 Ultra Low Input RNA kit. Two healthy male donors, one aged 18 to 30 and one aged 30 to 40 years, were included in the cohort. Blood was collected at multiple timepoints before and after primary and secondary immunization, and bulk PBMC replicates and cell subsets were isolated. Bulk TCR alpha and beta repertoires were sequenced longitudinally to track T-cell clones before and after primary and booster YFV17D yellow fever vaccination. Points the paper makes about the study in general: Most clones expanded after primary vaccination (about 95% of CD4 and 88% of CD8) were re-detected after the booster, suggesting that broad memory maintenance occurred. Computational filtering was required because FACS-sorted repertoires could contain abundant contaminating clonotypes from the bulk population. Only a couple of donors were included in the study, so the extent to which the findings can be generalized is limited. A small share of clonotypes was detected in both CD4 and CD8 compartments, with the overlap likely arising from convergent recombination. The secondary T-cell response was weaker than the primary response but faster, peaking on day 5 instead of day 15.

Synthesis of TCR cDNA relied on 5'RACE template switching, a step that introduced a universal primer site along with unique molecular identifiers. cDNA synthesis was primed from both the TCR alpha and TCR beta constant segments. Library amplification involved two PCR steps, and the second step added sample barcodes and sequencing adapters. Sequencing of libraries was done on Illumina HiSeq 2500 (2x100 bp) or NovaSeq (2x150 bp). On the authors' methods: MIGEC was used to demultiplex reads and collapse the reads into UMI consensus sequences, and MiXCR was used for V(D)J alignment. Clonotypes responding to the vaccine were identified with edgeR on replicate PBMC samples, with the criteria of FDR below 0.01 and a log2 fold change above 5 up to day 15. CD4 or CD8 identity was assigned to each bulk clonotype according to whether the clonotype was present at higher abundance in the sequenced CD4 repertoire or the sequenced CD8 repertoire. TCRdb reprocessed the public reads (quality trimming at Q25 with fastp, clone calling with MiXCR) and kept in-frame beta chains. Rows are unified per CDR3 protein, each entry keeping the most common DNA and genes. The authors' filters were not applied to this entry. This sample comprises about 360,000 distinct CDR3 sequences, approximately 5.7% of them detected only once. The top ten constitute approximately 16% of the sample.

Interpreted using the paper, the treatment or condition label stands for: live attenuated yellow fever vaccine strain. At each blood-draw timepoint, two biological replicates of bulk PBMCs were obtained. A standard Ficoll-Paque protocol was used to isolate PBMCs from peripheral blood. RNA was extracted with TriZol from bulk PBMCs, CD4 and CD8 fractions, and dextramer-positive and dextramer-negative fractions. To note about this clonotype: This clone's antigen is unknown. Base qualities are not provided; no much larger clone lies one nucleotide away.

V is cut back by 8 bases and J by 9 bases, with 25 bases in the junction unmatched. From the cysteine up to the phenylalanine, the CDR3 has a length of 18 residues. Only the CDR3 part of the read is kept: 54 bases, read in frame from the first base. Taken from the germline V gene, the CDR1 and CDR2 loops are ENHRY and SYGVKD. This receptor was obtained from a young man who received the YFV17D yellow fever vaccine. Sequenced material: PBMCs, taken 5 days after the yellow fever booster vaccination. The sequence joins TRBV10-3 to TRBJ2-1, with 7 central nucleotides matching TRBD2. The CDR3 is CAICLPTRSSPKRGEQFF. The nucleotide sequence reads TGTGCCATCTGTCTCCCCACTAGGTCTAGCCCCAAGCGGGGTGAGCAGTTCTTC.